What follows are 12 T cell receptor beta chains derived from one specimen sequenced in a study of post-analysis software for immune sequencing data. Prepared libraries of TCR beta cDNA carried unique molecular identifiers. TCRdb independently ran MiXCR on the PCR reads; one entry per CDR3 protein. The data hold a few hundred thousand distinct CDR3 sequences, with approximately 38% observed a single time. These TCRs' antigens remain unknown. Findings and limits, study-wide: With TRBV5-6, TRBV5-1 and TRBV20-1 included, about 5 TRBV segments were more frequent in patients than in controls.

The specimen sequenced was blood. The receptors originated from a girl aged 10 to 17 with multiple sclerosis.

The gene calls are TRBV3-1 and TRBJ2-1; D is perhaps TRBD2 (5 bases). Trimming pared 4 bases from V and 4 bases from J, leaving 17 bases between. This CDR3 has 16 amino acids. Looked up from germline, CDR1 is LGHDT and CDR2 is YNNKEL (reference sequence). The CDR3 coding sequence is TGTGCCAGCAGCCCCCGCCAGCCCGAGGGTTACAATGAGCAGTTCTTC. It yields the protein CASSPRQPEGYNEQFF.

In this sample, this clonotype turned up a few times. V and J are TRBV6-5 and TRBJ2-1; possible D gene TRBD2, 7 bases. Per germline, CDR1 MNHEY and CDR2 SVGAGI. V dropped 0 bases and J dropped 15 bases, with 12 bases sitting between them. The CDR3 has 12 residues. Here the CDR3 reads CASSYSGGGLFF. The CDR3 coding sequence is TGTGCCAGCAGTTACTCGGGCGGGGGCCTGTTCTTC.

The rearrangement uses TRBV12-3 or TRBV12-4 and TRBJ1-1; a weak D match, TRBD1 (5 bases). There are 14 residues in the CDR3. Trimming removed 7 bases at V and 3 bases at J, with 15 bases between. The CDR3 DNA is TGTGCCAGCACCCTTCGGTCAGGGTACACTGAAGCTTTCTTT. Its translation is CASTLRSGYTEAFF.

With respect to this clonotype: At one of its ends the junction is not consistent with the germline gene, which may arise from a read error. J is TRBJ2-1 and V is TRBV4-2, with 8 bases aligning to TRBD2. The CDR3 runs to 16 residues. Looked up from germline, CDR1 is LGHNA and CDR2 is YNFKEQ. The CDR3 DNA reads TGTGCCAGGAGCCAAGATCCTCGGGGGGGCATCAATGAGCAGTTCTTC. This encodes CARSQDPRGGINEQFF.

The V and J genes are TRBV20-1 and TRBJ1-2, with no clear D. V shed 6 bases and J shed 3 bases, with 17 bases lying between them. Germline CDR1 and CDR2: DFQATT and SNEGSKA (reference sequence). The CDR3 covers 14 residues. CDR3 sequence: CSALPLNWDYGYTF. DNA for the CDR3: TGCAGTGCCCTTCCCCTAAACTGGGACTATGGCTACACCTTC.

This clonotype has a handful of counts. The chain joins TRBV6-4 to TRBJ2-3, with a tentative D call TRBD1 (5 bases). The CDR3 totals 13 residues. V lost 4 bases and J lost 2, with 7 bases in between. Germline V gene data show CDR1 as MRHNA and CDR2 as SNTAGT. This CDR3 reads CASSGQPTDTQYF. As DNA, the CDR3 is TGTGCCAGCAGTGGACAGCCCACAGATACGCAGTATTTT.

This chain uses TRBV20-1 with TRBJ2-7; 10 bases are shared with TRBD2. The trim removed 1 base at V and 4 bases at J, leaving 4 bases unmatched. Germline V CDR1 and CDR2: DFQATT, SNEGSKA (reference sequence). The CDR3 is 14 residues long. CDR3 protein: CSARVAGGPYEQYF. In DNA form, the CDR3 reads TGCAGTGCTAGAGTAGCGGGGGGTCCTTACGAGCAGTACTTC.

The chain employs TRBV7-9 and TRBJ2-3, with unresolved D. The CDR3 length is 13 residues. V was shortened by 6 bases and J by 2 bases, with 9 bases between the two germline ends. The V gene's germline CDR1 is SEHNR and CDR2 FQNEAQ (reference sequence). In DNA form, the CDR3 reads TGTGCCAGCAGGACCACGGCCACAGATACGCAGTATTTT. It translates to CASRTTATDTQYF.

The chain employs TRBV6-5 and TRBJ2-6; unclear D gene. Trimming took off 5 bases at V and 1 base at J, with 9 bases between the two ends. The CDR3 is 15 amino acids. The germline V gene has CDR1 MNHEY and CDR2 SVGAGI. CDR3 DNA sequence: TGTGCCAGCAGTCCAGACCGTTCTGGGGCCAACGTCCTGACTTTC. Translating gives CASSPDRSGANVLTF.

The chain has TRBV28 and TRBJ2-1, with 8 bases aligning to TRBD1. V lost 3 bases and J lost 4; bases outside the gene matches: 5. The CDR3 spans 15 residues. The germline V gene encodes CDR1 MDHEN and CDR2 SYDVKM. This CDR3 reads CASSFGDRMYNEQFF. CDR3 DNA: TGTGCCAGCAGTTTCGGGGACAGGATGTACAATGAGCAGTTCTTC.

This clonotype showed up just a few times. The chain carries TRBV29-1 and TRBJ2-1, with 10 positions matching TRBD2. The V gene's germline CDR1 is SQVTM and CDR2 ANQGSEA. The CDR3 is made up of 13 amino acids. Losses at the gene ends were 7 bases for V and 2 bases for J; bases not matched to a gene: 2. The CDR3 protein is CSGSGGPYNEQFF. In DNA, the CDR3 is TGCAGCGGTAGCGGGGGGCCCTACAATGAGCAGTTCTTC.

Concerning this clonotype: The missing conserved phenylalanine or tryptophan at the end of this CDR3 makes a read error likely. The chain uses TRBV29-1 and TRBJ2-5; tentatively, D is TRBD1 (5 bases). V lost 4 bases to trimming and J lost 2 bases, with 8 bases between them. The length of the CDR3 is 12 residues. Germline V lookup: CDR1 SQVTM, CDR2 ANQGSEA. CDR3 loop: CSVGGIQETQYV. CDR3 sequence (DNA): TGCAGCGTTGGGGGCATTCAAGAGACCCAGTACGTC.